These T cell receptor beta chains were read from a single sample in a study of T cell clonotyping in hematopoietic cell transplantation. The protocol was immunoSEQ multiplex PCR, while the TCRdb copy is restricted to in-frame clones and leaves out a portion. The data contain more than 65,000 clones, 85% to 95% of them singletons. The sample taken for sequencing was peripheral blood mononuclear cells. The receptors stem from a man aged 50 or older in good health. Some clones in this sample may be carry-over from other donors' samples. Both conserved end residues are part of each CDR3. The D gene is left open where the match is weak. Clone size, where shown, is once, few, many, or a class for clones that have expanded.

d_gene	abundance	j_gene	v_gene	CDR3nt	CDR3aa
.	few	TRBJ1-4	TRBV18	TGTGCCAGCTCATCAGGCACGGAGGCTAATGAAAAACTGTTTTTT	CASSSGTEANEKLFF
.	.	TRBJ1-1	TRBV7-9	TGTGCCAGCAGCTCCGGGACCCATCACACTGAAGCTTTCTTT	CASSSGTHHTEAFF
.	.	TRBJ2-7	TRBV27	TGTGCCAGCAGTTTACGTGGCGGGCCAAGCTCCTACGAGCAGTACTTC	CASSLRGGPSSYEQYF
TRBD2	.	TRBJ2-3	TRBV7-6	TGTGCCAGCAGCTTCGGCGGGAGTGGCGCAGATACGCAGTATTTT	CASSFGGSGADTQYF
TRBD2	.	TRBJ2-7	TRBV30	TGTGCCTGTCCTATAGGACTAGCGGGATTCAGCGAGCAGTACTTC	CACPIGLAGFSEQYF
TRBD2	.	TRBJ2-7	TRBV2	TGTGCCAGCTTCCCCCCGGGGGGGTCCCTTACCTACGAGCAGTACTTC	CASFPPGGSLTYEQYF
TRBD2	.	TRBJ2-3	TRBV4-3	TGCGCCAGCAGCCAAGAAATCGGTGGTAGCGGGAGTCTAGATACGCAGTATTTT	CASSQEIGGSGSLDTQYF
.	.	TRBJ1-2	TRBV6-1	TGTGCCAGCAGGCCCGGTCGGGGTTCCAACTATGGCTACACCTTC	CASRPGRGSNYGYTF
TRBD2	.	TRBJ2-7	TRBV11-2	TGTGCCAGCAGCTTAGGTAGCGGGGGGGGTTACGAGCAGTACTTC	CASSLGSGGGYEQYF
.	.	TRBJ2-4	TRBV29-1	TGCAGCGTGCTGAAGGAGGGAAACATTCAGTACTTC	CSVLKEGNIQYF
.	once	TRBJ2-7	TRBV28	TGTGCCAGCAGTTCCTCGCAAGGGGTCCAGAGACCCTACGAGCAGTACTTC	CASSSSQGVQRPYEQYF
TRBD1	.	TRBJ1-5	TRBV28	TGTGCCAGCGTCCCCCTCGGGACAGGGGTCCATCAGCCCCAGCATTTT	CASVPLGTGVHQPQHF
.	.	TRBJ1-1	TRBV6-5	TGTGCCAGCATACGGTCCTCAGAAGCTTTCTTT	CASIRSSEAFF
.	once	TRBJ1-3	TRBV7-2	TGTGCCAGCAGCCGGACAGTAGGAAACACCATATATTTT	CASSRTVGNTIYF